This TCR beta chain was identified during a study of metastatic and nonmetastatic thyroid tumors. Study in general: Across blood and tumor or nodule tissue, repertoires from malignant and benign thyroid patients were compared with one another.

Per the authors' pipeline: The study took CDR3 differences across clinicopathological groups and made a distant-metastasis classifier for papillary thyroid cancer from them. Using MiXCR, TCRdb re-called clones from the PCR reads. TCRdb, rather than the study authors, made the V and J calls. Here the sample spans about 22,000 clones, under 25% being singletons. No treatment had been given to any patient before thyroid surgery. This CDR3 region has 15 residues. Germline V lookup: CDR1 GTSNPN, CDR2 SVGIG (reference sequence). General observations from the study: Reportedly, malignant thyroid tumors had significantly higher TCR beta diversity than benign nodules, in blood and tumor.

This clone was picked up many times. Its specificity is not known. The junction differs from germline at one of its ends, possibly a read error. Other DNA sequences of this sample code for an identical CDR3. The chain uses TRBV30 and TRBJ2-3; TRBD2 agrees at 11 bases. The sequence came from a male donor with papillary thyroid cancer or a benign thyroid nodule (not recorded which). Some clones in this sample may be carry-over from other donors' samples. The sample comprised blood. CDR3 DNA: TGCGCCTGGAGTCCACTAGCGGGAGCTGGAGATACGCAGTATTTT. Its translation: CAWSPLAGAGDTQYF.